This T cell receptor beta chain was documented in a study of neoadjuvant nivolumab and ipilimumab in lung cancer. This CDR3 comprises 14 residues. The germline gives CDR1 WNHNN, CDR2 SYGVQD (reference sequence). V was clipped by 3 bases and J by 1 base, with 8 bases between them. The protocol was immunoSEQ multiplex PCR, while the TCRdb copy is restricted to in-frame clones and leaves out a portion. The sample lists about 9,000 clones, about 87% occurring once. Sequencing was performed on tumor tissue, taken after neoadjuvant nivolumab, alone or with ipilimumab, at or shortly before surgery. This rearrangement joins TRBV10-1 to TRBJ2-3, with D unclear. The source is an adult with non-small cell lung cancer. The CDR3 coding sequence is TGCGCCAGCAGTGAAGGCGTGCGCACAGATACGCAGTATTTT. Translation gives CASSEGVRTDTQYF.